Below are 24 T cell receptor beta chains sequenced from a single sample in a study of T cell repertoires in cytomegalovirus infection. One entry per CDR3 protein, called by TCRdb with MiXCR from the reads. The data contain some 440,000 distinct CDR3 sequences, approximately 30% of them singletons. The source material was PBMCs. The receptors were gathered from a human donor in good health (CMV status not recorded). Some clones in this sample may be carry-over from other donors' samples.

The chain combines TRBV24-1 with TRBJ2-7; 10 nucleotides match TRBD1. Germline V CDR1 and CDR2: KGHDR, SFDVKD. With 4 bases clipped from V and 6 bases from J, the junction kept 20 bases outside the gene matches. The CDR3 is 19 residues long. In DNA, the CDR3 is TGTGCCACCAGTGACTCTCCTCCTCGGACAGGGGGAGATAAAGGCGAGCAGTACTTC. The encoded protein is CATSDSPPRTGGDKGEQYF.

This clonotype has a count of ten or more. The chain links TRBV13 to TRBJ2-2; D could derive from TRBD1 or TRBD2 (5 bases each). The CDR3 covers 15 residues. V lost 4 bases and J 1 base, leaving 10 bases between the germline ends. CDR1 and CDR2 (germline): PRHDT, FYEKMQ (reference sequence). CDR3 residues: CASSWGRMNTGELFF. CDR3 DNA sequence: TGTGCCAGCAGCTGGGGACGGATGAACACCGGGGAGCTGTTTTTT.

In its sample, this clonotype was seen a few times. The chain combines TRBV6-2 or TRBV6-3 with TRBJ1-2; D is uncertain. V lost 0 bases, J lost 4 bases, and 12 bases lay in between. The CDR3 extends over 15 amino acids. Looked up from germline, CDR1 is MNHEY and CDR2 is SVGEGT. The CDR3 DNA sequence: TGTGCCAGCAGTTACTCGATCCCAGCAACCTATGGCTACACCTTC. Residues: CASSYSIPATYGYTF.

The J gene is TRBJ1-5, the V gene TRBV6-2 or TRBV6-3; possibly TRBD1 for D (5 bases). V was cut by 6 bases and J by 3 bases, with 15 bases left in between. Germline V gene lookup returns CDR1 MNHEY and CDR2 SVGEGT. The CDR3 is 15 amino acids. For the CDR3, the DNA is TGTGCCAGCAGGATAGCCAGGGTCCTCAATCAGCCCCAGCATTTT. This gives the protein CASRIARVLNQPQHF.

This clonotype has a handful of counts. The chain recombines TRBV11-2 with TRBJ2-1; weak D call: TRBD2 (6 bases). The CDR3 runs to 14 residues. Trimming left V 1 base short and J 12 bases short, with 16 bases between. Germline V gives CDR1 SGHAT, CDR2 FQNNGV. CDR3 region: CASSLGSPGLGQFF. The CDR3 region has the DNA TGTGCCAGCAGCTTAGGGTCCCCGGGACTTGGGCAGTTCTTC. Drawing the rest from reference TRBV11-2 and TRBJ2-1, the complete variable domain is EAGVAQSPRYKIIEKRQSVAFWCNPISGHATLYWYQQILGQGPKLLIQFQNNGVVDDSQLPKDRFSAERLKGVDSTLKIQPAKLEDSAVYLCASSLGSPGLGQFFGPGTRLTVL.

The chain employs TRBV6-2 or TRBV6-3 and TRBJ2-3; 8 nucleotides agree with TRBD1. CDR3 length: 14 amino acids. V trimming: 5 bases; J trimming: 2 bases; junction bases outside the gene matches: 3. CDR1 is MNHEY and CDR2 is SVGEGT in the germline V gene. CDR3 region: CASSPGQVTDTQYF. The CDR3 DNA reads as TGTGCCAGCAGTCCGGGACAGGTCACAGATACGCAGTATTTT.

This chain uses TRBV5-4 with TRBJ1-3; possibly TRBD1 for D (5 bases). V was trimmed by 3 bases and J by 4 bases, leaving 8 bases between them. The V gene's germline CDR1 is SGHNT and CDR2 YYREEE (reference sequence). The CDR3 has 13 residues. CDR3 DNA sequence: TGTGCCAGCAGCTATCAGGGAGGAAACACCATATATTTT. Residues: CASSYQGGNTIYF.

V and J are TRBV6-5 and TRBJ1-1; 9 nucleotides agree with TRBD1. The V and J ends lost 5 bases and 3 bases, in that order; junction bases with no gene match: 13. CDR1 and CDR2 (germline): MNHEY, SVGAGI. This CDR3 spans 17 amino acids. The CDR3 DNA reads as TGTGCCAGCAGTCCGATGTGGGACAGGGCACGGGACACTGAAGCTTTCTTT. Residues: CASSPMWDRARDTEAFF.

This clonotype turned up a few times. This chain connects TRBV5-6 to TRBJ1-6; D unclear. The germline V gene has CDR1 SGHDT and CDR2 YYEEEE. The CDR3 runs 12 residues. Trimming stripped 2 bases from V and 6 bases from J, with 3 bases between. For the CDR3, the DNA is TGTGCCAGCAGCTTCAGTAATTCACCCCTCCACTTT. Amino acids: CASSFSNSPLHF. Full variable domain (rest looked up from reference TRBV5-6 and TRBJ1-6): DAGVTQSPTHLIKTRGQQVTLRCSPKSGHDTVSWYQQALGQGPQFIFQYYEEEERQRGNFPDRFSGHQFPNYSSELNVNALLLGDSALYLCASSFSNSPLHFGNGTRLTVT.

This clonotype was seen a handful of times. The CDR3 region has the DNA TGTGCCAGCAGCCCCGGACAGGTTAACTATGGCTACACCTTC. The encoded protein is CASSPGQVNYGYTF. The chain recombines TRBV7-9 with TRBJ1-2; TRBD1 agrees at 7 bases. The CDR3 covers 14 residues. Trimming cost V 5 bases and J 1 base; bases outside gene matches: 4. CDR1 and CDR2 (germline): SEHNR, FQNEAQ (reference sequence). The whole variable domain, filled in from reference TRBV7-9 and TRBJ1-2, reads DTGVSQNPRHKITKRGQNVTFRCDPISEHNRLYWYRQTLGQGPEFLTYFQNEAQLEKSRLLSDRFSAERPKGSFSTLEIQRTEQGDSAMYLCASSPGQVNYGYTFGSGTRLTVV.

This clonotype came up a few times. The chain has TRBV20-1 and TRBJ2-6; TRBD1 aligns across 8 bases. The trim removed 4 bases at V and 0 bases at J, leaving 8 bases unmatched. Germline V gives CDR1 DFQATT, CDR2 SNEGSKA (reference sequence). The CDR3 extends over 17 amino acids. CDR3 DNA: TGCAGTGCTACCCAGGGGGCTTCCTTCTCTGGGGCCAACGTCCTGACTTTC. It encodes CSATQGASFSGANVLTF.

A word on this clonotype: One base away lies a much larger clone, so this may be a sequencing read error. The genes are TRBV7-8 and TRBJ2-7; D is unclear. The CDR3 covers 13 residues. CDR1 and CDR2 (germline): SGHVS, FQNEAQ. CDR3 DNA sequence: TGTGCCAGCAGCCAAAACGGGCCCTACGTGCAGTACTTC. This sequence encodes CASSQNGPYVQYF.

The gene calls are TRBV20-1 and TRBJ2-7, with D possibly being TRBD1 (6 bases). CDR3 length: 13 amino acids. Germline V lookup: CDR1 DFQATT, CDR2 SNEGSKA (reference sequence). V gave up 6 bases and J gave up 2 bases, with 14 bases separating them. The DNA of the CDR3 is TGCAGTGCCAATGGACAGATAGCCTACGAGCAGTACTTC. As protein: CSANGQIAYEQYF.

This clonotype was seen only a few times. The V gene is TRBV15, the J gene TRBJ2-3; D is perhaps TRBD1 or TRBD2 (5 bases each). Germline CDR1 is LNHNV and CDR2 is YYDKDF (reference sequence). The ends were cut back, 8 bases at V and 1 base at J, with 10 bases in the middle. The CDR3 has 13 residues. For the CDR3, the DNA is TGTGCCACCGAGGGGCCTGGCACAGATACGCAGTATTTT. It translates to CATEGPGTDTQYF.

Only a few counts were recorded for this clonotype. The chain is built from TRBV7-9 and TRBJ1-1, with D tentatively TRBD1 (5 bases). This CDR3 spans 18 amino acids. The V end was cut by 4 bases, the J end by 0 bases, with 21 bases between. CDR1 and CDR2 (germline): SEHNR, FQNEAQ (reference sequence). The CDR3 region has the DNA TGTGCCAGCAGCTACCCCCCGACAGACCGCGGTGTGAACACTGAAGCTTTCTTT. Protein: CASSYPPTDRGVNTEAFF.

This CDR3 is CASSPLAGPDNEQFF. The CDR3 bases are TGTGCCAGCTCACCGTTAGCGGGGCCAGACAATGAGCAGTTCTTC. The genes are TRBV18 and TRBJ2-1; TRBD2 aligns across 8 bases. The germline V gene encodes CDR1 KGHSH and CDR2 LQKENI. CDR3 length: 15 residues. Trimming cost V 3 bases and J 5 bases; bases outside gene matches: 6.

This clonotype was detected a few times. V and J are TRBV7-2 and TRBJ1-2; D unclear. The V gene lost 5 bases and the J gene lost 4 bases, with 11 bases spanning the gap. CDR3 size: 13 residues. Looked up from germline, CDR1 is SGHTA and CDR2 is FQGNSA. The CDR3 DNA is TGTGCCAGCAGCCCGACACTCCTCTATGGCTACACCTTC. Translation: CASSPTLLYGYTF.

The chain recombines TRBV7-2 with TRBJ1-2, with 12 bases fitting TRBD1. CDR1 and CDR2 from the germline V gene are SGHTA and FQGNSA. This CDR3 comprises 15 residues. The ends lost 5 bases at V and 6 bases at J; junction bases unmatched: 7. CDR3 coding DNA: TGTGCCAGCAGCCCGGGGACAGGGGGCGCCCATGGCTACACCTTC. Residues: CASSPGTGGAHGYTF.

The J gene is TRBJ2-7, the V gene TRBV27, with 12 bases matching TRBD2. With 4 bases clipped from V and 7 bases from J, the junction kept 11 bases outside the gene matches. Germline CDR1 MNHEY, CDR2 SMNVEV (reference sequence). There are 16 residues in the CDR3. The CDR3 here is CASSYTSGGKGREQYF. CDR3 in DNA: TGTGCCAGCAGTTATACTAGCGGGGGGAAGGGTCGGGAGCAGTACTTC.

The chain is built from TRBV27 and TRBJ2-2; tentative D call: TRBD1 (6 bases). This CDR3 spans 15 amino acids. The ends were cut back, 6 bases at V and 5 bases at J, with 16 bases in the middle. Germline loops: CDR1 MNHEY, CDR2 SMNVEV (reference sequence). The CDR3 DNA reads as TGTGCCAGCAGCGTCGTGGCCAGGGGAACCGGGGAGCTGTTTTTT. It yields the protein CASSVVARGTGELFF.

In this sample, this clonotype turned up a few times. The chain recombines TRBV5-4 with TRBJ2-3, with 7 bases lining up with TRBD1. The CDR3 is 12 amino acids. Germline assignment: CDR1 SGHNT and CDR2 YYREEE (reference sequence). The V and J ends lost 4 bases and 6 bases, in that order; junction bases with no gene match: 2. CDR3 DNA sequence: TGTGCCAGCAGCACGGACAGGGATACGCAGTATTTT. This gives the protein CASSTDRDTQYF.

This clonotype was seen more than once but under ten times. J is TRBJ2-6 and V is TRBV29-1; D is perhaps TRBD2 (5 bases). The CDR3 contains 14 residues. With 5 bases removed from V and 3 bases from J, the gap between germline ends came to 11 bases. From germline, CDR1 is SQVTM and CDR2 ANQGSEA. In DNA form, the CDR3 reads TGCAGCGTTCGGGGATGGGGTGGGGCCAACGTCCTGACTTTC. It encodes CSVRGWGGANVLTF.

Many counts were recorded for this clonotype. V is TRBV7-9 and J is TRBJ2-5; maybe TRBD2 (7 bases). The V and J ends lost 0 bases and 4 bases respectively, with 9 bases between them. This CDR3 comprises 14 residues. Germline CDR1 and CDR2: SEHNR and FQNEAQ (reference sequence). DNA for the CDR3: TGTGCCAGCAGCTTAGCGGGGGGGCCAGAGACCCAGTACTTC. Translation: CASSLAGGPETQYF.

This clonotype has at least ten counts. V gene TRBV7-8 combines with J gene TRBJ1-1, with D unclear. Per the germline V gene, CDR1 is SGHVS and CDR2 is FQNEAQ. The CDR3 spans 15 residues. The V end lost 5 bases, the J end lost 0 bases, and 13 bases lay between the germline ends. The CDR3 reads CASSQNIGLNTEAFF. Written as DNA, the CDR3 is TGTGCCAGCAGCCAAAACATAGGGTTGAACACTGAAGCTTTCTTT.